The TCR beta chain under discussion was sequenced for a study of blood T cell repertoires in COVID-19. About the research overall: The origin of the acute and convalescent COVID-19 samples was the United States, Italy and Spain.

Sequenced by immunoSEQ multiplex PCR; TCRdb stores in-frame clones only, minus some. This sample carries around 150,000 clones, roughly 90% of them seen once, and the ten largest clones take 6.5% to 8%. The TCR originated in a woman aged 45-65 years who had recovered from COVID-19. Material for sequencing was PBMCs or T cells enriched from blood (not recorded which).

The CDR3 reads CASSIGDSGANVLTF. The CDR3 DNA follows: TGTGCCAGCAGCATCGGAGATTCTGGGGCCAACGTCCTGACTTTC. The V and J genes are TRBV5-5 and TRBJ2-6; D is unresolved. Germline V gene data show CDR1 as SGHKS and CDR2 as YYEKEE (reference sequence). The CDR3 covers 15 residues. Trimming took 4 bases from V and 1 from J, leaving 9 bases between them.